Here is one T cell receptor beta chain with its context. The antigen is not known. The PCR made use of 60 Vbeta and 13 Jbeta primers. Generated by immunoSEQ multiplex PCR, the TCRdb table keeps only in-frame clones and is missing some. The data show around 100,000 clones, roughly 80% seen once. This specimen belongs to a study of cytomegalovirus exposure and HLA in healthy donors. Notes on the study in general: A later analysis reportedly found that, within productive TCRs, an Asian-associated ancestry cluster had fewer N-insertions than the mean observed across the approximately 660 donors. The authors considered a cluster of highly shared sequence variants likely to be a sequencing artifact. Later analysis indicated greater clonal expansion among HLA-associated TCR beta chains than among equally common other chains. High specificity and sensitivity for cytomegalovirus status were reported for the classifier.

V was trimmed by 3 bases and J by 0 bases, leaving 12 bases between them. This CDR3 is 17 amino acids long. Germline CDR1 LNHDA, CDR2 SQIVND (reference sequence). The sample comprised PBMCs. The origin of this receptor is a man younger than 45 in good health and CMV-seropositive. The rearrangement uses TRBV19 and TRBJ2-6, with a possible D match to TRBD1 (5 bases). The CDR3 DNA reads TGTGCCAGTAGTATTGTATACAGGAGCTCTGGGGCCAACGTCCTGACTTTC. Protein sequence: CASSIVYRSSGANVLTF.